One sample yielded the 22 T cell receptor beta chains listed below, sequenced in a study of blood T cell repertoires in COVID-19. Data came from immunoSEQ multiplex PCR; TCRdb stores just in-frame clones and leaves some out. Of about 320,000 clones listed, around 90% are singletons. Sequenced material: PBMCs or T cells enriched from blood (not recorded which). These receptor sequences come from a woman in her late teens or twenties who had recovered from COVID-19.

This chain joins TRBV10-3 and TRBJ2-2; 8 positions match TRBD2. The ends lost 3 bases at V and 3 bases at J; junction bases unmatched: 6. This CDR3 has 16 amino acids. CDR1 is ENHRY and CDR2 is SYGVKD in the germline V gene. CDR3 loop: CAISEQRETDTGELFF. CDR3 coding DNA: TGTGCCATCAGTGAACAGCGGGAGACCGACACCGGGGAGCTGTTTTTT.

In nucleotides, the CDR3 is TGTGCCAGCAGACGGACAGGGGGTGACTACGAGCAGTACTTC. It is translated as CASRRTGGDYEQYF. This chain joins TRBV7-2 and TRBJ2-7, with TRBD1 matching over 10 bases. This CDR3 has 14 amino acids. Germline V lookup: CDR1 SGHTA, CDR2 FQGNSA. With V trimmed by 6 bases and J by 3 bases, 5 bases remained unmatched.

This chain connects TRBV27 to TRBJ2-7; a possible D gene is TRBD2 (5 bases). With 2 bases removed from V and 4 bases from J, the gap between germline ends came to 9 bases. Germline V gene sequence: CDR1 MNHEY, CDR2 SMNVEV (reference sequence). The CDR3 has 13 residues. CDR3 protein: CASSLDSGYEQYF. In nucleotides, the CDR3 is TGTGCCAGCAGTTTAGACTCGGGATACGAGCAGTACTTC.

V usage is TRBV4-3 and J usage is TRBJ2-7, with TRBD1 matching 8 bases. The ends lost 3 bases at V and 4 bases at J; junction bases unmatched: 8. Germline V lookup: CDR1 LGHNA, CDR2 YSLEER. The CDR3 is made up of 15 amino acids. The CDR3 region has the DNA TGCGCCAGCAGCCAGGCCGGGACAGGCCATTACGAGCAGTACTTC. Translated: CASSQAGTGHYEQYF.

The chain has TRBV9 and TRBJ2-1; tentatively, D is TRBD1 (5 bases). Per germline, CDR1 SGDLS and CDR2 YYNGEE. V lost 3 bases, J lost 3 bases, and 10 bases lay in between. This CDR3 region has 14 residues. In DNA, the CDR3 is TGTGCCAGCAGCGCCGACAGTTACTACAATGAGCAGTTCTTC. Translation gives CASSADSYYNEQFF.

V gene TRBV4-3 combines with J gene TRBJ1-1; a weak D match, TRBD1 (6 bases). The CDR3 covers 19 residues. CDR1 is LGHNA and CDR2 is YSLEER in the germline V gene. V was shortened by 3 bases and J by 7 bases, with 30 bases between the two germline ends. The CDR3 DNA is TGCGCCAGCAGCCAGCAAGACAGGTCCCAATCCCCCCCTTTAGATGAAGCTTTCTTT. Translating gives CASSQQDRSQSPPLDEAFF.

This clone was picked up a small number of times. V gene TRBV7-2 combines with J gene TRBJ2-3; TRBD2 matches 7 bases. There are 14 residues in the CDR3. Germline CDR1 SGHTA, CDR2 FQGNSA. The trim removed 6 bases at V and 3 bases at J, leaving 6 bases unmatched. The CDR3 nucleotides read TGTGCCAGCAGGTGGCGGGGGATAACAGATACGCAGTATTTT. Translation: CASRWRGITDTQYF.

The genes are TRBV7-9 and TRBJ1-4; the D gene is possibly TRBD1 (5 bases). Deletions cut 5 bases from V and 0 bases from J, with 22 bases between. CDR1 is SEHNR and CDR2 is FQNEAQ in the germline V gene (reference sequence). The CDR3 has 19 amino acids. CDR3 loop: CASSDRPRAVPTTNEKLFF. Here the CDR3 DNA reads TGTGCCAGCAGCGACCGCCCCAGGGCGGTCCCTACAACTAATGAAAAACTGTTTTTT.

The CDR3 DNA follows: TGTGCCAGCAGTTTGCGTCCCTACGAGCAGTACTTC. Its translation: CASSLRPYEQYF. The chain combines TRBV12-3 or TRBV12-4 with TRBJ2-7; D uncertain. V lost 3 bases to trimming and J lost 2 bases, with 5 bases between them. CDR3 length: 12 residues.

V usage is TRBV5-4 and J usage is TRBJ2-1; 10 nucleotides line up with TRBD2. Germline V CDR1 and CDR2: SGHNT, YYREEE (reference sequence). The ends lost 4 bases at V and 7 bases at J; junction bases unmatched: 5. The CDR3 extends over 14 amino acids. The DNA for the CDR3 is TGTGCCAGCAGCCTAGCGGGAGATGGGAATGAGCAGTTCTTC. This codes for CASSLAGDGNEQFF. The whole variable domain, remainder taken from reference TRBV5-4 and TRBJ2-1, is ETGVTQSPTHLIKTRGQQVTLRCSSQSGHNTVSWYQQALGQGPQFIFQYYREEENGRGNFPPRFSGLQFPNYSSELNVNALELDDSALYLCASSLAGDGNEQFFGPGTRLTVL.

The chain recombines TRBV6-5 with TRBJ1-4; perhaps TRBD1 as D (5 bases). V was trimmed by 2 bases and J by 8 bases, leaving 12 bases between them. CDR1 is MNHEY, CDR2 SVGAGI, per germline. The CDR3 covers 14 residues. The CDR3 loop is CASSYRARGEKLFF. The CDR3 DNA sequence: TGTGCCAGCAGTTACAGGGCCCGGGGGGAAAAACTGTTTTTT.

This clone was recorded a few times. This chain links TRBV7-2 with TRBJ1-4, with a possible D match to TRBD1 (5 bases). CDR1 and CDR2 (germline): SGHTA, FQGNSA. The CDR3 totals 16 residues. Trimming took off 3 bases at V and 5 bases at J, with 16 bases between the two ends. CDR3 in DNA: TGTGCCAGCAGCTTGAGTACCGGGGGGGGGAATGAAAAACTGTTTTTT. It yields the protein CASSLSTGGGNEKLFF.

The J gene is TRBJ2-2, the V gene TRBV7-9; D is perhaps TRBD1 (6 bases). Trimming left V 5 bases short and J 3 bases short, with 16 bases between. This CDR3 contains 16 residues. Germline loops: CDR1 SEHNR, CDR2 FQNEAQ (reference sequence). The CDR3 coding sequence is TGTGCCAGCAGCCCCGTCAACAGGGTTGACACCGGGGAGCTGTTTTTT. Residues: CASSPVNRVDTGELFF.

The chain carries TRBV28 and TRBJ2-1; maybe TRBD2 (5 bases). Trimming cost V 3 bases and J 6 bases, with 18 bases left between them. Germline assignment: CDR1 MDHEN and CDR2 SYDVKM. The CDR3 has 16 residues. CDR3 protein: CASSFFRDPDSNEQFF. The CDR3 DNA reads TGTGCCAGCAGTTTTTTCCGGGATCCAGATAGCAATGAGCAGTTCTTC.

The genes are TRBV19 and TRBJ2-3, with a tentative D call TRBD2 (6 bases). The ends were cut back, 0 bases at V and 3 bases at J, with 25 bases in the middle. Germline-derived CDR1 and CDR2 are LNHDA and SQIVND (reference sequence). CDR3 length equals 20 residues. This CDR3 reads CASSIDSSSVVSLGTDTQYF. CDR3 bases: TGTGCCAGTAGTATAGACAGCTCTAGCGTCGTCTCTCTGGGTACAGATACGCAGTATTTT.

The chain employs TRBV14 and TRBJ2-6, with 7 bases identical to TRBD1. Germline CDR1 is SGHDN and CDR2 is FVKESK. This CDR3 has 14 amino acids. V lost 6 bases to trimming and J lost 4 bases; unmatched junction nucleotides: 3. CDR3 residues: CASRTGSGANVLTF. The CDR3 region has the DNA TGTGCCAGCAGGACAGGGTCAGGGGCCAACGTCCTGACTTTC.

The chain employs TRBV27 and TRBJ1-2; tentatively, D is TRBD1 (5 bases). The CDR3 is 15 residues long. Per the germline V gene, CDR1 is MNHEY and CDR2 is SMNVEV (reference sequence). V was cut by 6 bases and J by 4 bases, with 18 bases left in between. CDR3 residues: CASRNGGGRGYGYTF. CDR3 sequence (DNA): TGTGCCAGCAGAAACGGGGGGGGACGGGGCTATGGCTACACCTTC.

This clone was seen only once. The chain links TRBV7-9 to TRBJ1-2; unclear D gene. The CDR3 loop spans 14 amino acids. CDR1 is SEHNR and CDR2 is FQNEAQ in the germline V gene (reference sequence). V was cut by 3 bases and J by 2 bases, with 10 bases left in between. The CDR3 reads CASSFSGLNYGYTF. As DNA, the CDR3 is TGTGCCAGCAGCTTTTCAGGCTTGAACTATGGCTACACCTTC.

Comment on this clone: Other nucleotide sequences in the sample specify the same CDR3. This chain connects TRBV19 to TRBJ1-1; no clear D gene. The CDR3 has 12 amino acids. CDR1 LNHDA and CDR2 SQIVND come from the germline V gene (reference sequence). Trimming removed 4 bases from V and 4 bases from J, with 7 bases in between. CDR3 sequence (DNA): TGTGCCAGTAGTACTGGGAGCACTGAAGCTTTCTTT. This sequence encodes CASSTGSTEAFF.

The V and J genes are TRBV7-9 and TRBJ1-2; TRBD1 agrees at 7 bases. Per the germline V gene, CDR1 is SEHNR and CDR2 is FQNEAQ (reference sequence). Unmatched junction bases numbered 3, after V lost 5 bases and J lost 3 bases. CDR3 size: 13 residues. The CDR3 nucleotides read TGTGCCAGCAGCCCAGGGACAGACTATGGCTACACCTTC. This encodes CASSPGTDYGYTF.

This clone showed up just once. This sequence joins TRBV27 and TRBJ2-3; D ambiguous. Per the germline V gene, CDR1 is MNHEY and CDR2 is SMNVEV (reference sequence). V lost 3 bases to trimming and J lost 2 bases, with 6 bases between them. CDR3 length: 13 residues. Here the CDR3 reads CASSFLSTDTQYF. The CDR3 nucleotides read TGTGCCAGCAGTTTTCTCTCCACAGATACGCAGTATTTT.

In nucleotides, the CDR3 is TGTGCCAGCAGTGAATTGACCGGACAGGGAGATTCACCCCTCCACTTT. Translated: CASSELTGQGDSPLHF. The genes are TRBV25-1 and TRBJ1-6; TRBD1 aligns across 8 bases. Germline assignment: CDR1 MGHDK and CDR2 SYGVNS. The CDR3 runs to 16 residues. With V trimmed by 1 base and J by 8 bases, 7 bases remained unmatched.